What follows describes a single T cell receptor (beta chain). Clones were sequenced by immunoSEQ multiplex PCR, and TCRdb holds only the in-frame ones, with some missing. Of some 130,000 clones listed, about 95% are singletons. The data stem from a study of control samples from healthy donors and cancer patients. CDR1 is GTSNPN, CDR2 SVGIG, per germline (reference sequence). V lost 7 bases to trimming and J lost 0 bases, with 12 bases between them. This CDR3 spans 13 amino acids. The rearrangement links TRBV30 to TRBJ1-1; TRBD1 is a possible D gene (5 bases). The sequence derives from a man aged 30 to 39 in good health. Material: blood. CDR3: CAFDRGMNTEAFF. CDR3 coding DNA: TGTGCCTTTGATAGGGGAATGAACACTGAAGCTTTCTTT.